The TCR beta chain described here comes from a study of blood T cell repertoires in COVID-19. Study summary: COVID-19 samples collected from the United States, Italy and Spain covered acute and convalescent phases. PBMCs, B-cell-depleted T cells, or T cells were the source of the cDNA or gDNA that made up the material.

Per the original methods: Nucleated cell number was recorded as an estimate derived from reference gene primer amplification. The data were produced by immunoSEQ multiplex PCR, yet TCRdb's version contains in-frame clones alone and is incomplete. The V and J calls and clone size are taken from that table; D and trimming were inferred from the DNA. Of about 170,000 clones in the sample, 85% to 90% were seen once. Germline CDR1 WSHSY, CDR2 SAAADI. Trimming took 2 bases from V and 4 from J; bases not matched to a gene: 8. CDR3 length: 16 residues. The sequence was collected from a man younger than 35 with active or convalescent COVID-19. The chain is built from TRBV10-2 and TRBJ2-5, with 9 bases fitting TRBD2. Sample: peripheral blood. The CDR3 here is CASSEIARGGRETQYF. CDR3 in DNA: TGCGCCAGCAGTGAGATCGCGCGGGGGGGCCGAGAGACCCAGTACTTC.